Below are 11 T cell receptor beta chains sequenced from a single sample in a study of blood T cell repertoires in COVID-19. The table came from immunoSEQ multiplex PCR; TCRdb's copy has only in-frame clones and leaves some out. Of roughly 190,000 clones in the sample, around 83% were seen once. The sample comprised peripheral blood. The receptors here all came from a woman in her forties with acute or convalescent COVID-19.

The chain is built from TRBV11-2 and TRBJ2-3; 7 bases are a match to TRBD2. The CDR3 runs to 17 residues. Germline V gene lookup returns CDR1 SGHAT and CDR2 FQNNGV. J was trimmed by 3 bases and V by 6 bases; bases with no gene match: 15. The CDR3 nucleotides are TGTGCCAGCAGGTTCAATCGGGGGAGGGCCTCAACAGATACGCAGTATTTT. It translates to CASRFNRGRASTDTQYF.

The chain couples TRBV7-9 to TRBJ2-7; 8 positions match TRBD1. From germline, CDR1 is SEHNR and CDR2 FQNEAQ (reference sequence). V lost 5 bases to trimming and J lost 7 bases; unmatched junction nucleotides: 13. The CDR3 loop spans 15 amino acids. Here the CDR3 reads CASSPPRQGLGEQYF. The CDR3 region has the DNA TGTGCCAGCAGCCCTCCCAGACAGGGGCTTGGGGAGCAGTACTTC.

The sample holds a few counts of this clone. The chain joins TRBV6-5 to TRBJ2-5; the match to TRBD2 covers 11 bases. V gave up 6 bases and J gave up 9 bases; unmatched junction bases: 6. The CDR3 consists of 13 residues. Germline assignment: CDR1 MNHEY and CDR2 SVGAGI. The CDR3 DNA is TGTGCCAGCAGCCCAATAGCGGGAGGGTCCCAGTACTTC. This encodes CASSPIAGGSQYF.

The CDR3 DNA reads TGTGCCAGCAGCTTATCCCTAGCGGGATACACCGGGGAGCTGTTTTTT. This codes for CASSLSLAGYTGELFF. The gene calls are TRBV7-2 and TRBJ2-2; 9 bases fit TRBD2. Germline CDR1 reads SGHTA; CDR2 reads FQGNSA. The V and J ends lost 2 bases and 3 bases, in that order; junction bases with no gene match: 4. This CDR3 region has 16 residues.

DNA of the CDR3: TGTGCCAGCAGCGCCAACCTAGCGCTTGGGGCCAACGTCCTGACTTTC. This gives the protein CASSANLALGANVLTF. The V and J genes are TRBV7-9 and TRBJ2-6; a weak D match, TRBD2 (6 bases). Germline values: CDR1 SEHNR, CDR2 FQNEAQ (reference sequence). CDR3 length equals 16 residues. Trimming removed 5 bases at V and 3 bases at J, with 14 bases between.

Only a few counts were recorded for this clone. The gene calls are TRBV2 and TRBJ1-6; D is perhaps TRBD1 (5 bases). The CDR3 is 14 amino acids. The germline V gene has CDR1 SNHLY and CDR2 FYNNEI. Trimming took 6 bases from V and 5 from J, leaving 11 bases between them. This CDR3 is CASRQGLDNSPLHF. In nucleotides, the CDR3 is TGTGCCAGCAGGCAGGGTCTCGATAATTCACCCCTCCACTTT.

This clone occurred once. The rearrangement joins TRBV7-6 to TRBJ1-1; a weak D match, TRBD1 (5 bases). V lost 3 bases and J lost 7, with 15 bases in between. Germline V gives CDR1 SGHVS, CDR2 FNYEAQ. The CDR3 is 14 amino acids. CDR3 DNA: TGTGCCAGCAGCTTGTGGACGGGGGTCCATGAAGCTTTCTTT. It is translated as CASSLWTGVHEAFF. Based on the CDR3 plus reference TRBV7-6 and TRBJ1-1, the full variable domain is GAGVSQSPRYKVTKRGQDVALRCDPISGHVSLYWYRQALGQGPEFLTYFNYEAQQDKSGLPNDRFSAERPEGSISTLTIQRTEQRDSAMYRCASSLWTGVHEAFFGQGTRLTVV.

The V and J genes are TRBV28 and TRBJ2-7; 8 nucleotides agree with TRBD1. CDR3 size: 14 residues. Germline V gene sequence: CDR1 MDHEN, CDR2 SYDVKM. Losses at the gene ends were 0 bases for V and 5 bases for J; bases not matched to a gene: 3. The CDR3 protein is CASSLWDRVHEQYF. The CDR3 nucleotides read TGTGCCAGCAGTTTATGGGACAGGGTGCACGAGCAGTACTTC.

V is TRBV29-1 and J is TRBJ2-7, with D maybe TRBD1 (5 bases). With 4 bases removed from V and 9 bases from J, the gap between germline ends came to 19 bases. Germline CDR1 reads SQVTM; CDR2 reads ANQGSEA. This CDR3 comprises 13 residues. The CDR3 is CSVAGQGLRVQYF. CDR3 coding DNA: TGCAGCGTTGCAGGGCAGGGCTTACGGGTGCAGTACTTC.

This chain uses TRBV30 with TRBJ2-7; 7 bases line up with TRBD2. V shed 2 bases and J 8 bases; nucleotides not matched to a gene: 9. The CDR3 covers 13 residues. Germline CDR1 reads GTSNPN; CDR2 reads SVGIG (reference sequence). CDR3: CAWSPPGGGKQYF. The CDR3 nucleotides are TGTGCCTGGAGTCCACCGGGGGGTGGTAAGCAGTACTTC.

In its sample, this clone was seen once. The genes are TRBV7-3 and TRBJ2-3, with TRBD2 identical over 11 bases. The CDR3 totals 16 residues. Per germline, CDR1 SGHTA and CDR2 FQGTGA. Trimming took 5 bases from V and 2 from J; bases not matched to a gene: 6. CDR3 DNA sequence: TGTGCCAGCAGCCCAGGGACTAGCGGAGTCACAGATACGCAGTATTTT. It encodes CASSPGTSGVTDTQYF. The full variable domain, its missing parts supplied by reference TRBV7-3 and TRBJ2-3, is GAGVSQTPSNKVTEKGKYVELRCDPISGHTALYWYRQSLGQGPEFLIYFQGTGAADDSGLPNDRFFAVRPEGSVSTLKIQRTERGDSAVYLCASSPGTSGVTDTQYFGPGTRLTVL.